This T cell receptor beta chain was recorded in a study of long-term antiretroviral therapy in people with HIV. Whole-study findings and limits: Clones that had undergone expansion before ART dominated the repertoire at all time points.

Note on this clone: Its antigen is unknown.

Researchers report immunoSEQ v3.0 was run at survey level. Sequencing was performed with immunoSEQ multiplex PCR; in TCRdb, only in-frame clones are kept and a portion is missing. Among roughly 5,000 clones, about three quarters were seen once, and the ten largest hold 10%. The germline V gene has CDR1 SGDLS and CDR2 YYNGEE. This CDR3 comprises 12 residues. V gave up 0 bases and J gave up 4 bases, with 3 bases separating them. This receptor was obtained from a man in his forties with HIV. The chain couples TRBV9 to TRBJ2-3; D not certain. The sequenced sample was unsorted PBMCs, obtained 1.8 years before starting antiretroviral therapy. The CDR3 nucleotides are TGTGCCAGCAGCGTAGGGCCAGATACGCAGTATTTT. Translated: CASSVGPDTQYF.